Shown below are 27 T cell receptor beta chains from a single sample sequenced in a study of T cell changes during pregnancy in multiple sclerosis. Using immunoSEQ multiplex PCR, the repertoire was profiled, and TCRdb retains in-frame clones only, with some absent. This sample has approximately 63,000 clones, with roughly 92% found just once. The specimen was peripheral blood, collected in the third trimester of pregnancy. The source is a female donor in good health, enrolled as a control in a pregnancy study.

This clone has only a few counts. V is TRBV10-1 and J is TRBJ2-1; D remains ambiguous. Germline values: CDR1 WNHNN, CDR2 SYGVQD (reference sequence). CDR3 length: 12 residues. The germline V and J ends were trimmed by 0 bases and 8 bases, with 5 bases remaining between them. CDR3 in DNA: TGCGCCAGCAGTGAGTCATCCGATGAGCAGTTCTTC. Translating gives CASSESSDEQFF.

This sequence joins TRBV5-1 and TRBJ1-4; a weak D match, TRBD1 (6 bases). Germline V gene lookup returns CDR1 SGHRS and CDR2 YFSETQ. CDR3 length: 16 amino acids. V was trimmed by 5 bases and J by 6 bases, leaving 20 bases between them. The CDR3 loop is CASSLKGDLGDEKLFF. In DNA form, the CDR3 reads TGCGCCAGCAGTCTAAAGGGGGACCTTGGGGATGAAAAACTGTTTTTT.

The chain uses TRBV7-2 and TRBJ2-1; tentatively, D is TRBD2 (6 bases). Germline V gene sequence: CDR1 SGHTA, CDR2 FQGNSA. V gave up 0 bases and J gave up 4 bases, with 13 bases separating them. CDR3 size: 16 residues. As DNA, the CDR3 is TGTGCCAGCAGCTTAGCGGGAGTTGGAGGGTACAATGAGCAGTTCTTC. It is translated as CASSLAGVGGYNEQFF.

The genes are TRBV7-2 and TRBJ2-5; TRBD1 matches 7 bases. V gave up 5 bases and J gave up 7 bases; unmatched junction bases: 7. CDR3 length equals 13 residues. Germline values: CDR1 SGHTA, CDR2 FQGNSA. In nucleotides, the CDR3 is TGTGCCAGCAGCCCACAGGGGACGGGGACCCAGTACTTC. Translating it yields CASSPQGTGTQYF.

This clone showed up just once. Written as DNA, the CDR3 is TGTGCCAGCAGAGAGCTTTACAATGAGCAGTTCTTC. Amino acids: CASRELYNEQFF. This chain links TRBV27 with TRBJ2-1; D is undetermined. From germline, CDR1 is MNHEY and CDR2 SMNVEV (reference sequence). Trimming shortened V by 6 bases and J by 4 bases, and 7 bases separated the two germline ends. The CDR3 is 12 amino acids.

This clone appeared once. This chain links TRBV6-6 with TRBJ2-1; 7 nucleotides align to TRBD1. V shed 6 bases, J shed 0 bases, and the junction held 5 bases outside the gene matches. The CDR3 has 15 residues. The germline gives CDR1 MNHNY, CDR2 SVGAGI (reference sequence). Here the CDR3 DNA reads TGTGCCAGCAGCCTAGACAGGGCCTCCTACAATGAGCAGTTCTTC. Encoded protein: CASSLDRASYNEQFF.

This chain links TRBV6-4 with TRBJ2-3, with TRBD2 identical over 11 bases. V lost 0 bases to trimming and J lost 1 base; unmatched junction nucleotides: 0. The CDR3 runs to 16 residues. Germline lookup yields CDR1 MRHNA and CDR2 SNTAGT. The CDR3 sequence is CASSDSTSGGTDTQYF. Written as DNA, the CDR3 is TGTGCCAGCAGTGACTCGACTAGCGGGGGCACAGATACGCAGTATTTT.

In nucleotides, the CDR3 is TGTGCCAGCAGATTGACAGGGGACTATGGCTACACCTTC. Its protein product is CASRLTGDYGYTF. V gene TRBV5-8 combines with J gene TRBJ1-2; TRBD1 agrees at 8 bases. The germline V gene encodes CDR1 SGHTS and CDR2 YDEGEE. After removal of 5 bases from V and 3 bases from J, the junction contained 3 bases not matched to a gene. This CDR3 region has 13 residues.

The rearrangement uses TRBV7-9 and TRBJ2-5, with 10 nucleotides matching TRBD1. Germline CDR1 reads SEHNR; CDR2 reads FQNEAQ (reference sequence). The CDR3 is 15 residues long. The J segment lost 7 bases and the V segment lost 3 bases, leaving 8 bases of the junction unmatched. This chain's CDR3 is CASSFTDRGYGTQYF. The CDR3 DNA is TGTGCCAGCAGCTTTACGGACAGGGGGTACGGGACCCAGTACTTC.

This clone has just one count. The chain uses TRBV10-1 and TRBJ2-1; 12 nucleotides align to TRBD2. Germline values: CDR1 WNHNN, CDR2 SYGVQD (reference sequence). The CDR3 consists of 17 residues. J was trimmed by 6 bases and V by 2 bases; bases with no gene match: 8. The CDR3 loop reads CASSERASGGGGNEQFF. The CDR3 DNA sequence: TGCGCCAGCAGTGAGAGGGCTAGCGGGGGGGGAGGCAATGAGCAGTTCTTC.

This chain links TRBV7-2 with TRBJ1-1; 8 nucleotides align to TRBD1. CDR1 and CDR2 (germline): SGHTA, FQGNSA. The CDR3 is 16 amino acids. Trimming removed 2 bases from V and 5 bases from J; junction bases left unmatched: 10. In nucleotides, the CDR3 is TGTGCCAGCAGCTTACACGGTACAGGGGGTGTAACTGAAGCTTTCTTT. It encodes CASSLHGTGGVTEAFF. Full variable domain (missing parts from reference TRBV7-2 and TRBJ1-1): GAGVSQSPSNKVTEKGKDVELRCDPISGHTALYWYRQSLGQGLEFLIYFQGNSAPDKSGLPSDRFSAERTGGSVSTLTIQRTQQEDSAVYLCASSLHGTGGVTEAFFGQGTRLTVV.

In the case of this clone: A junction boundary mismatches the germline segment, possibly from a read error. The J gene is TRBJ2-5, the V gene TRBV7-2, with D possibly TRBD2 on 6 matching bases. CDR1 is SGHTA, CDR2 FQGNSA, per germline. The CDR3 is 12 amino acids. The chain's CDR3 is CSCGLGGGDQYF. CDR3 coding DNA: TGCTCGTGCGGGTTGGGCGGAGGGGACCAGTACTTC.

This chain joins TRBV15 and TRBJ2-3; 7 positions agree with TRBD1. Germline V lookup: CDR1 LNHNV, CDR2 YYDKDF (reference sequence). This CDR3 is built from 16 residues. The V segment lost 0 bases and the J segment 1 base; nucleotides outside the gene matches: 4. CDR3 region: CATSRDPGTGTDTQYF. The DNA of the CDR3 is TGTGCCACCAGCAGAGATCCGGGGACAGGCACAGATACGCAGTATTTT.

The chain links TRBV29-1 to TRBJ2-1, with 7 nucleotides matching TRBD2. The CDR3 sequence is 15 residues long. V trimming: 7 bases; J trimming: 4 bases; junction bases outside the gene matches: 13. In germline, CDR1 is SQVTM, CDR2 ANQGSEA. In DNA, the CDR3 is TGCAGCGCCGCTAAATTGGCGGGGGTGTACAATGAGCAGTTCTTC. It specifies CSAAKLAGVYNEQFF.

This chain links TRBV6-4 with TRBJ2-1; 8 bases are shared with TRBD2. Germline V CDR1 and CDR2: MRHNA, SNTAGT. The CDR3 consists of 15 residues. Unmatched junction bases numbered 16, after V lost 6 bases and J lost 12 bases. The CDR3, as DNA: TGTGCCAGCAGCCTCGAGGCGGGGGGCTACGTGGGGCAGTTCTTC. This sequence encodes CASSLEAGGYVGQFF.

V gene TRBV28 combines with J gene TRBJ2-3; the D gene is possibly TRBD2 (6 bases). Deletions cut 6 bases from V and 1 base from J, with 14 bases between. This CDR3 contains 15 residues. CDR1 and CDR2 from the germline V gene are MDHEN and SYDVKM. The CDR3 DNA follows: TGTGCCAGCAGAGATAGCGGTCCTGGCACAGATACGCAGTATTTT. Amino acids: CASRDSGPGTDTQYF.

This chain links TRBV5-1 with TRBJ2-7, with 8 bases aligning to TRBD1. CDR1 and CDR2 (germline): SGHRS, YFSETQ. The trim removed 0 bases at V and 3 bases at J, leaving 5 bases unmatched. This CDR3 comprises 15 residues. The CDR3 DNA sequence: TGCGCCAGCAGCTTGGGGGGGACAGGAGACTACGAGCAGTACTTC. Amino acid sequence: CASSLGGTGDYEQYF. The variable domain in full, completed from reference TRBV5-1 and TRBJ2-7, reads KAGVTQTPRYLIKTRGQQVTLSCSPISGHRSVSWYQQTPGQGLQFLFEYFSETQRNKGNFPGRFSGRQFSNSRSEMNVSTLELGDSALYLCASSLGGTGDYEQYFGPGTRLTVT.

This chain links TRBV6-6 with TRBJ2-7, with D possibly TRBD2 on 6 matching bases. The germline V gene encodes CDR1 MNHNY and CDR2 SVGAGI (reference sequence). Trimming took off 8 bases at V and 3 bases at J, with 17 bases between the two ends. CDR3 size: 14 residues. In DNA, the CDR3 is TGTGCCAGCCAGGGCGGGGTGGGCTTCTACGAGCAGTACTTC. Translating it yields CASQGGVGFYEQYF.

This clone was observed once. The chain carries TRBV5-5 and TRBJ1-1; D uncertain. CDR1 and CDR2 (germline): SGHKS, YYEKEE (reference sequence). The CDR3 runs 12 residues. V lost 3 bases and J 8 bases, leaving 11 bases between the germline ends. This chain's CDR3 is CASSSYQIEAFF. CDR3 nucleotides: TGTGCCAGCAGCTCCTATCAAATCGAAGCTTTCTTT. The whole variable domain, filled in from reference TRBV5-5 and TRBJ1-1, reads DAGVTQSPTHLIKTRGQQVTLRCSPISGHKSVSWYQQVLGQGPQFIFQYYEKEERGRGNFPDRFSARQFPNYSSELNVNALLLGDSALYLCASSSYQIEAFFGQGTRLTVV.

The chain recombines TRBV30 with TRBJ2-2; D not resolved. Germline CDR1 GTSNPN, CDR2 SVGIG (reference sequence). Trimming removed 0 bases from V and 6 bases from J, with 8 bases in between. The CDR3 has 13 amino acids. The CDR3 protein is CAWSVAGSGELFF. In DNA form, the CDR3 reads TGTGCCTGGAGTGTAGCCGGGTCCGGGGAGCTGTTTTTT.

V gene TRBV4-2 combines with J gene TRBJ2-3; D is perhaps TRBD1 (5 bases). There are 17 residues in the CDR3. Trimming removed 2 bases at V and 0 bases at J, with 15 bases between. Germline V lookup: CDR1 LGHNA, CDR2 YNFKEQ. DNA for the CDR3: TGTGCCAGCAGCCAAACCGAAGGGGTTAGTAGCACAGATACGCAGTATTTT. As protein: CASSQTEGVSSTDTQYF.

The genes are TRBV18 and TRBJ1-1; tentative D call: TRBD1 (6 bases). CDR1 is KGHSH, CDR2 LQKENI, per germline. V gave up 4 bases and J gave up 1 base, with 13 bases separating them. The CDR3 runs to 15 residues. The CDR3 nucleotides read TGTGCCAGCTCACGAACAGGGATTTCGAACACTGAAGCTTTCTTT. It is translated as CASSRTGISNTEAFF.

The gene calls are TRBV19 and TRBJ1-1, with D maybe TRBD1 (6 bases). Germline V gene sequence: CDR1 LNHDA, CDR2 SQIVND (reference sequence). This CDR3 spans 12 amino acids. Trimming left V 10 bases short and J 1 base short, with 10 bases between. The DNA for the CDR3 is TGTGCCACTGGACAGTCGAACACTGAAGCTTTCTTT. Its translation is CATGQSNTEAFF.

The chain recombines TRBV27 with TRBJ1-6; no clear D gene. CDR3 length: 13 residues. V was pared by 9 bases and J by 0 bases, with 6 bases between. CDR1 is MNHEY and CDR2 is SMNVEV in the germline V gene (reference sequence). Written as DNA, the CDR3 is TGTGCCAGTTCCCGCTCCTATAATTCACCCCTCCACTTT. It yields the protein CASSRSYNSPLHF.

V and J are TRBV5-1 and TRBJ1-4; D is undetermined. V was clipped by 0 bases and J by 7 bases, with 22 bases between them. Germline CDR1 is SGHRS and CDR2 is YFSETQ. The CDR3 loop spans 18 amino acids. The CDR3 nucleotides read TGCGCCAGCAGCTTGGGCCTGGAATGGGAGGGAAAGAGTGAAAAACTGTTTTTT. Protein sequence: CASSLGLEWEGKSEKLFF.

The rearrangement links TRBV19 to TRBJ1-5; 7 nucleotides align to TRBD1. This CDR3 region has 14 residues. V lost 3 bases to trimming and J lost 5 bases; unmatched junction nucleotides: 4. Germline CDR1 and CDR2: LNHDA and SQIVND (reference sequence). CDR3 DNA sequence: TGTGCCAGTAGTATGGACAGGACCGATCAGCCCCAGCATTTT. Protein: CASSMDRTDQPQHF.

The chain employs TRBV18 and TRBJ2-1, with a weak D call TRBD2 (5 bases). Germline V CDR1 and CDR2: KGHSH, LQKENI. The ends were cut back, 5 bases at V and 6 bases at J, with 14 bases in the middle. The CDR3 is 14 amino acids. CDR3 nucleotides: TGTGCCAGCTCAGAGCGAGGGCTAGTCAATGAGCAGTTCTTC. Translated: CASSERGLVNEQFF.